The clone carrying this T cell receptor (beta chain) was counted many times. Its target is not known. This entry is derived from a study of T-cell reconstitution after alpha-beta-depleted transplantation in children. TCRbeta library construction was performed incorporating unique molecular identifiers. MiXCR, applied by TCRdb to the PCR reads, yields one record per CDR3 protein. This sample has around 600,000 distinct CDR3 sequences, with under 25% found just once. Points from the study as a whole: It was reported that alpha-beta T cells came from several hundred expanded graft clones (about two months after transplant). T-cell counts and diversity at one year following transplant were attributed mainly to newly produced T cells. The high TCRbeta diversity at day 60 in some patients came from surviving recipient T cells and thymic progenitors.

Germline CDR1 and CDR2: MNHEY and SMNVEV (reference sequence). CDR3 length: 15 amino acids. Trimming took 6 bases from V and 2 from J, leaving 15 bases between them. The chain combines TRBV27 with TRBJ2-3; D is ambiguous. This sequence originates from a boy under two years old who had a stem cell transplant for acute myeloid leukemia, so the T cells may come from the graft donor. Material: PBMCs, mostly from graft donor cells, obtained 360 days after TCRalphabeta/CD19-depleted stem cell transplant. The CDR3 spells CASRGRSFVTDTQYF. CDR3 nucleotide sequence: TGTGCCAGCAGAGGACGATCATTCGTCACAGATACGCAGTATTTT.